The T cell receptor beta chain under discussion was sequenced for a study (dated by TCRdb to the mid-2010s). Looking at the study overall: Whether tumor-infiltrating Tregs in breast cancer are recruited from blood Tregs or converted in situ from other CD4+ T cell subsets was tested.

Cells that were CD4+CD25+CD127-/low were the ones isolated as Tregs. Tregs, naive and memory CD4+ T cells from tumor, blood and ipsilateral draining lymph nodes of a handful of breast cancer patients underwent full-length TCR alpha and beta sequencing. Tumor tissue and lymph nodes from ipsilateral axillary dissection were perfused with PBS, minced and digested with collagenase I and hyaluronidase. Sorted cell populations were confirmed by FACS to exceed 90% purity. From the cysteine up to the phenylalanine, the CDR3 has a length of 15 residues. The CDR3 DNA has 45 bases and is translated from base 1. V trim: 4 bases; J trim: 4 bases; unmatched bases: 7. The CDR1 and CDR2 encoded by the germline V gene are MNHEY and SVGAGI. This clonotype was found once. The antigen it binds to is not known. Base qualities are not at hand, and no much larger clone is one base apart. One read alone lends weak support.

Overall results and qualifications from the work: The greatest overlap of tumor-infiltrating Treg TCR alpha and beta sequences was with tumor naive CD4+ T cells, followed next by blood naive CD4+ T cells. Tumor memory CD4+ T cell TCR gene usage was found to cluster with blood and lymph node memory CD4+ cells and with lymph node naive CD4+ cells. Validation in the larger cohort was restricted to a single TCR beta V-J rearrangement rather than whole repertoires.

Full-length TCR variable regions were amplified by 5' RACE PCR using constant-region reverse primers, and then by semi-nested PCR using Nested Universal Primer A. Using the ReliaPrep RNA Cell Miniprep System, total RNA was extracted, and the SMARTer RACE 5'/3' Kit was then used to reverse transcribe the RNA into 5'RACE-ready cDNA. Multiplex adaptors were used to barcode full-length TCR alpha and beta libraries, and the barcoded libraries were sequenced on an Illumina MiSeq. Per the authors' processing: Sequencing data were pooled across the five patients for each of nine subset-tissue groups and compared by unsupervised clustering of TCR gene usage. The Morisita-Horn index was used to calculate repertoire similarity, with shared sequences weighted according to their contribution to each repertoire. TCRdb itself trimmed the public reads at Q25 with fastp, ran MiXCR and retained productive beta chains. One record per CDR3 amino acid sequence lists the most common genes and DNA. TCRdb's processing, not the authors', yielded these V and J calls. Counted in this sample were 9,500 to 15,000 distinct CDR3 sequences; roughly half of them appeared once. The top ten clonotypes cover more than 10% of the sample.

Sequencing was carried out using tumor-infiltrating Tregs sorted from the breast tumor. The TCR was taken from a female donor with breast cancer. This chain joins TRBV6-5 to TRBJ2-1, with 7 central nucleotides matching TRBD2. The CDR3 protein is CASSFERDVYNEQFF. The bases read TGTGCCAGCAGTTTCGAGCGGGACGTATACAATGAGCAGTTCTTC.